This is a list of T cell receptor beta chains from one sample in a study of shared clonotypes between healthy human individuals. Sequencing was performed with immunoSEQ multiplex PCR; in TCRdb, only in-frame clones are kept and a portion is missing. The table lists just over 2,000,000 clones, roughly 95% of them singletons. Sequenced sample: naive CD8+ T cells sorted from blood. The receptors originated from a man between 18 and 29 years old in good health. Each CDR3 is given with its conserved first and last residue. The D gene is left open where the match is weak. Size tells how often a clone was seen (once, few, many) or the class of an expanded clone, and some rows leave it out.

TRBJ2-1	.	TRBD2	TRBV5-6	CASSSLPFSGRASYNEQFF	TGTGCCAGCAGCTCACTGCCCTTTAGCGGGAGGGCATCCTACAATGAGCAGTTCTTC
TRBJ2-1	.	.	TRBV27	CASNSITGRGRGDEQFF	TGTGCCAGCAATTCCATCACCGGACGGGGGCGAGGAGATGAGCAGTTCTTC
TRBJ2-7	once	TRBD1	TRBV9	CASSARDRFHEQYF	TGTGCCAGCAGCGCCCGGGACAGGTTTCACGAGCAGTACTTC
TRBJ2-2	once	.	TRBV27	CASSQEGTGELFF	TGTGCCAGCAGCCAGGAGGGGACCGGGGAGCTGTTTTTT
TRBJ2-1	.	.	TRBV27	CASSFSGDNEQFF	TGTGCCAGCAGTTTCTCTGGAGACAATGAGCAGTTCTTC
TRBJ2-5	.	.	TRBV30	CAWTRLGPQETQYF	TGTGCCTGGACTAGACTAGGTCCCCAAGAGACCCAGTACTTC
TRBJ2-1	.	.	TRBV6-5	CASSPQGSSYNEQFF	TGTGCCAGCAGTCCTCAGGGATCCTCCTACAATGAGCAGTTCTTC
TRBJ2-2	.	TRBD2	TRBV19	CASQPGLNTGELFF	TGTGCCAGCCAGCCGGGACTAAACACCGGGGAGCTGTTTTTT
TRBJ2-5	once	TRBD2	TRBV5-6	CASSLPSGGAIIGETQYF	TGTGCCAGCAGCTTACCGAGCGGGGGGGCCATAATCGGAGAGACCCAGTACTTC
TRBJ2-5	once	TRBD2	TRBV4-1	CASSRGLAGPQETQYF	TGCGCCAGCAGCCGCGGACTAGCGGGCCCCCAAGAGACCCAGTACTTC
TRBJ2-7	.	.	TRBV13	CASSGPTPSYEQYF	TGTGCCAGCAGCGGCCCGACTCCCTCCTACGAGCAGTACTTC
TRBJ2-1	once	TRBD2	TRBV4-1	CASSQVYTSGTAYNEQFF	TGCGCCAGCAGCCAAGTATATACCAGCGGGACTGCCTACAATGAGCAGTTCTTC
TRBJ2-7	.	TRBD2	TRBV4-3	CASSQRSASGYEQYF	TGCGCCAGCAGCCAAAGGTCGGCTAGCGGGTACGAGCAGTACTTC
TRBJ1-1	.	.	TRBV12-5	CASASESYRDAEAFF	TGTGCTAGTGCGTCTGAATCTTACAGGGACGCTGAAGCTTTCTTT
TRBJ2-7	once	.	TRBV7-9	CASSDPPRHGQYF	TGTGCCAGCAGCGACCCCCCCCGACACGGGCAGTACTTC
TRBJ2-6	.	.	TRBV6-1	CASSGRNSGANVLTF	TGTGCCAGCAGTGGACGTAACTCTGGGGCCAACGTCCTGACTTTC
TRBJ2-1	.	.	TRBV7-2	CASSPGAGTYNEQFF	TGTGCCAGCAGCCCCGGCGCGGGAACCTACAATGAGCAGTTCTTC
TRBJ1-5	.	.	TRBV6-1	CASSEAINQPQHF	TGTGCCAGCAGTGAAGCGATAAATCAGCCCCAGCATTTT
TRBJ2-6	.	.	TRBV30	CAWGFGAGANVLTF	TGTGCCTGGGGGTTCGGGGCTGGGGCCAACGTCCTGACTTTC
TRBJ2-1	once	TRBD1	TRBV2	CASTPEGGHEQFF	TGTGCCAGCACCCCCGAAGGGGGCCATGAGCAGTTCTTC
TRBJ2-5	.	.	TRBV4-1	CASSQEGETQYF	TGCGCCAGCAGCCAAGAGGGAGAGACCCAGTACTTC
TRBJ2-4	.	.	TRBV2	CASSEWQTGLLNIQYF	TGTGCCAGCAGTGAGTGGCAGACGGGTTTATTAAACATTCAGTACTTC
TRBJ2-2	.	.	TRBV27	CASSFLGGRNTGELFF	TGTGCCAGCAGTTTTTTGGGGGGCAGGAACACCGGGGAGCTGTTTTTT
TRBJ1-1	.	TRBD1	TRBV27	CASSTGGTEAFF	TGTGCCAGCTCGACAGGGGGCACTGAAGCTTTCTTT
TRBJ2-5	.	TRBD2	TRBV29-1	CSVVGAGVGETQYF	TGCAGCGTTGTCGGGGCGGGAGTTGGAGAGACCCAGTACTTC
TRBJ2-7	.	.	TRBV27	CASSLERGTGEYF	TGTGCCAGCAGTTTAGAGAGAGGGACGGGGGAGTACTTC
TRBJ1-4	.	TRBD1	TRBV4-1	CASSPIRGEKLFF	TGCGCCAGCAGCCCTATCAGGGGGGAAAAACTGTTTTTT
TRBJ1-4	.	.	TRBV6-6	CASSYVGGEKLFF	TGTGCCAGCAGTTACGTCGGGGGAGAAAAACTGTTTTTT
TRBJ2-1	.	.	TRBV4-3	CASSQNPGTYRSPEQFF	TGCGCCAGCAGCCAAAATCCCGGGACCTACCGGAGCCCTGAGCAGTTCTTC